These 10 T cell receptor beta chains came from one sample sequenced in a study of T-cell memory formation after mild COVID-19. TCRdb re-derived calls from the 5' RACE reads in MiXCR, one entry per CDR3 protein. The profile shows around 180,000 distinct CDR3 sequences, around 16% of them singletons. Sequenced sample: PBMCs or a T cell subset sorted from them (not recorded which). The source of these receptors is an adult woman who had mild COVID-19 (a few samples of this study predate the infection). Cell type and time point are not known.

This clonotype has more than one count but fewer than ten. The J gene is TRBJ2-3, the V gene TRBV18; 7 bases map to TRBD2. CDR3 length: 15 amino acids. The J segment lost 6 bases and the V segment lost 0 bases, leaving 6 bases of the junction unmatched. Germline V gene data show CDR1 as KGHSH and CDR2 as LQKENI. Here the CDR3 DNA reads TGTGCCAGCTCACCACCCGGGACTACCCGTGATACGCAGTATTTT. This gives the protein CASSPPGTTRDTQYF.

The CDR3 nucleotides read TGCGCCAGCAGCCCCCGCGCCCGACAGGGCGCTAACTATGGCTACACCTTC. This codes for CASSPRARQGANYGYTF. V usage is TRBV4-1 and J usage is TRBJ1-2; the match to TRBD1 covers 7 bases. The CDR3 has 17 residues. Germline V gene data show CDR1 as MGHRA and CDR2 as YSYEKL. V was clipped by 4 bases and J by 0 bases; unmatched bases: 11.

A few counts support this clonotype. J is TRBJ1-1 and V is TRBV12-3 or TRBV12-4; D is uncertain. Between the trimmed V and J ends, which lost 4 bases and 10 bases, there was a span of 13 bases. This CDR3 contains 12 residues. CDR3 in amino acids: CASSSNGEGAFF. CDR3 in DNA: TGTGCCAGCAGTTCTAACGGGGAGGGAGCTTTCTTT.

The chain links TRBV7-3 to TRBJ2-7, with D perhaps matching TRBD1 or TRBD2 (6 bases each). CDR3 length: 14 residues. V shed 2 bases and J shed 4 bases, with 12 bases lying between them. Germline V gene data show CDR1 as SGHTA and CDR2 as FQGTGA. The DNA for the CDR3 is TGTGCCAGCAGCTTAGGGGGGCCGGAATACGAGCAGTACTTC. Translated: CASSLGGPEYEQYF. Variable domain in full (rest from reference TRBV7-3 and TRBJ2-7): GAGVSQTPSNKVTEKGKYVELRCDPISGHTALYWYRQSLGQGPEFLIYFQGTGAADDSGLPNDRFFAVRPEGSVSTLKIQRTERGDSAVYLCASSLGGPEYEQYFGPGTRLTVT.

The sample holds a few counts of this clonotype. CDR3 coding DNA: TGTGCCAGCAGCAGCGGGGGAGGGACCGGGGAGCTGTTTTTT. This translates into CASSSGGGTGELFF. The rearrangement links TRBV7-8 to TRBJ2-2; TRBD2 matches at 8 bases. J lost 5 bases, V lost 5 bases, and 4 bases had no gene match. CDR1 is SGHVS, CDR2 FQNEAQ, per germline. The CDR3 consists of 14 residues.

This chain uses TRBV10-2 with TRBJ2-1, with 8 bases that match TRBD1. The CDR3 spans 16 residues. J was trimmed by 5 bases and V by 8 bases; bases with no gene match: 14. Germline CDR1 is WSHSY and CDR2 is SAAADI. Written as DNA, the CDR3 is TGCGCCAGCCGGACAGGGACAACGGGAGTGAACAATGAGCAGTTCTTC. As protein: CASRTGTTGVNNEQFF.

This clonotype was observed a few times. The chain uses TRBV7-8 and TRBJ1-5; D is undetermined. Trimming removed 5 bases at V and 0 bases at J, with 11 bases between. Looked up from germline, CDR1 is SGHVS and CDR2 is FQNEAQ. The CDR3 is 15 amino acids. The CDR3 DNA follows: TGTGCCAGCAGCATTAGTAGCGGTAGCAATCAGCCCCAGCATTTT. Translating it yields CASSISSGSNQPQHF.

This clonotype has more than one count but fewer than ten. The CDR3 loop reads CASSESAGYEQYF. In nucleotides, the CDR3 is TGTGCCAGCAGTGAATCGGCGGGCTACGAGCAGTACTTC. The chain uses TRBV25-1 and TRBJ2-7; weak D call: TRBD2 (5 bases). V lost 1 base, J lost 3 bases, and 7 bases lay in between. Per germline, CDR1 MGHDK and CDR2 SYGVNS. This CDR3 region has 13 residues.

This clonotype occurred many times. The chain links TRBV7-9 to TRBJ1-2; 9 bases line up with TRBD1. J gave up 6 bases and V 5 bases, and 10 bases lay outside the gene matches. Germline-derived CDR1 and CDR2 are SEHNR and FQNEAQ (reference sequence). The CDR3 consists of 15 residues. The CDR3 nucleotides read TGTGCCAGCAGCAATCACTGGACAGGGGAGGATGGCTACACCTTC. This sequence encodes CASSNHWTGEDGYTF.

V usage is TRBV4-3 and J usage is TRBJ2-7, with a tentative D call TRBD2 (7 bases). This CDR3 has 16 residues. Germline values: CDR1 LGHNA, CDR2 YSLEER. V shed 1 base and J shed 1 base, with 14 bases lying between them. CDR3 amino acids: CASSQVGGTPSYEQYF. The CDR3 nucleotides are TGCGCCAGCAGCCAAGTCGGGGGGACACCATCCTACGAGCAGTACTTC.